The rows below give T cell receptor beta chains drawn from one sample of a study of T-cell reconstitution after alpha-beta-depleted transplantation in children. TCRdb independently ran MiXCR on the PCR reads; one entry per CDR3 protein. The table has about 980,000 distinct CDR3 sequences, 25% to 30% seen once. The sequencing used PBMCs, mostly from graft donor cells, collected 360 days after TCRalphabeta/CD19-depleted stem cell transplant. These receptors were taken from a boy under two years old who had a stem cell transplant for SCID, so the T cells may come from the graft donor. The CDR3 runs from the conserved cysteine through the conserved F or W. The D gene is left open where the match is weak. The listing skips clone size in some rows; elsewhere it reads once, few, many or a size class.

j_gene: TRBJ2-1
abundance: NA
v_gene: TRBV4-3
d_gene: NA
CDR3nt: TGCGCCAGCAGCCTACAAGCGCTTGGCAGGGCCGATGAGCAGTTCTTC
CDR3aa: CASSLQALGRADEQFF

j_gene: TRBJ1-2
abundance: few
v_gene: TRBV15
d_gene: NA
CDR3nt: TGTGCCACCAGCAGAGATGGGTCCGGTCGCGGCTATGGCTACACCTTC
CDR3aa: CATSRDGSGRGYGYTF

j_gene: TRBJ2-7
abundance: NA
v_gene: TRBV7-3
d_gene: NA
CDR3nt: TGTGCCAGCAGCCCCGCGGGTGTCCACGAGCAGTACTTC
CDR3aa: CASSPAGVHEQYF

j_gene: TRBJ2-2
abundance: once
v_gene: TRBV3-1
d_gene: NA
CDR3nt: TGTGCCAGCAGCCAAGTTTGGGATTCGAACACCGGGGAGCTGTTTTTT
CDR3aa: CASSQVWDSNTGELFF

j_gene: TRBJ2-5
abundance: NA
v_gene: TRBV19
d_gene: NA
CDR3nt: TGTGCCTCTAAAATGGTTTGGAGCCAAGAGACCCAGTACTTC
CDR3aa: CASKMVWSQETQYF

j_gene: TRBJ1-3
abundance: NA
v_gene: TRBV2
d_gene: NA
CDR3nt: TGTGCCAGCAGCGCCACGGGTGGAAACACCATATATTTT
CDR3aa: CASSATGGNTIYF

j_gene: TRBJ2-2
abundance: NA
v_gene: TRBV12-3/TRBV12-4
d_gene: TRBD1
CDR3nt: TGTGCCAGCAGGCGACAGGGTGGTCTCACCGGGGAGCTGTTTTTT
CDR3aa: CASRRQGGLTGELFF

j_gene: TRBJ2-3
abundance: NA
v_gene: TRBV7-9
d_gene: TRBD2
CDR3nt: TGTGCCAGCAGCTTAGGCTGGACTAGCAGAGATACGCAGTATTTT
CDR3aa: CASSLGWTSRDTQYF

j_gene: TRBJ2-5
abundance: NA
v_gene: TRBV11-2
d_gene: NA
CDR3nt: TGTGCCAGCAGCTTAGCAGGAGCATCCCAGTACTTC
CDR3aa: CASSLAGASQYF

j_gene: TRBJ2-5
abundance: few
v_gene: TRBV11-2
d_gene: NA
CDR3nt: TGTGCCAGCAGCTTCCCTCCCCCCGATACAGGGTTCCAAGAGACCCAGTACTTC
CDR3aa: CASSFPPPDTGFQETQYF

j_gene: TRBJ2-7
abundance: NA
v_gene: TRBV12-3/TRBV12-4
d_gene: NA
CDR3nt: TGTGCCAGCAGAGCGCCGACAGGGCGGGGGGACGAGCAGTACTTC
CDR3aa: CASRAPTGRGDEQYF

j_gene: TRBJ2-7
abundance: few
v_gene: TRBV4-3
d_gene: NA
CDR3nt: TGCGCCAGCAGCCGGGGGCATCGCCCTAGCAGGGGATATTCCTACGAGCAGTACTTC
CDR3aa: CASSRGHRPSRGYSYEQYF

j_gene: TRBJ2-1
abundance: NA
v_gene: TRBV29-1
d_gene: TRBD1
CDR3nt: TGCAGCGTTGAGCCCCGGCGGACAGGGTACAATGAGCAGTTCTTC
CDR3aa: CSVEPRRTGYNEQFF

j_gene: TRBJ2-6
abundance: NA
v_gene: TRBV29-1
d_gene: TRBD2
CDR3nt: TGCAGCGTTGAGGGAGGGGACGGGGCCAACGTCCTGACTTTC
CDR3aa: CSVEGGDGANVLTF

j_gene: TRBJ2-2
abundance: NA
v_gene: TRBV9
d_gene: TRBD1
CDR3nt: TGTGCCAGCAGCGTAGCAGGGACAGGCCACCCCTCGAACACCGGGGAGCTGTTTTTT
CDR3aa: CASSVAGTGHPSNTGELFF

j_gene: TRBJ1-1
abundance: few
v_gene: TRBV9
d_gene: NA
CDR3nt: TGTGCCAGCAGCGTAGAAGGAGGGGGGGACACTGAAGCTTTCTTT
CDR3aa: CASSVEGGGDTEAFF

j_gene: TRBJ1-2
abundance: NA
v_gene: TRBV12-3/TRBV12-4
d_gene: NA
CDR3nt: TGTGCCAGTGGGACCAATGGTCCCTATGGCTACACCTTC
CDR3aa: CASGTNGPYGYTF

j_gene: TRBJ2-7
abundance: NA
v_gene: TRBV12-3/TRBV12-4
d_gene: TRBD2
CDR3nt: TGTGCCAGCAGTTTAGTCGGCGGGGGGCCGGCCTACGAGCAGTACTTC
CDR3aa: CASSLVGGGPAYEQYF